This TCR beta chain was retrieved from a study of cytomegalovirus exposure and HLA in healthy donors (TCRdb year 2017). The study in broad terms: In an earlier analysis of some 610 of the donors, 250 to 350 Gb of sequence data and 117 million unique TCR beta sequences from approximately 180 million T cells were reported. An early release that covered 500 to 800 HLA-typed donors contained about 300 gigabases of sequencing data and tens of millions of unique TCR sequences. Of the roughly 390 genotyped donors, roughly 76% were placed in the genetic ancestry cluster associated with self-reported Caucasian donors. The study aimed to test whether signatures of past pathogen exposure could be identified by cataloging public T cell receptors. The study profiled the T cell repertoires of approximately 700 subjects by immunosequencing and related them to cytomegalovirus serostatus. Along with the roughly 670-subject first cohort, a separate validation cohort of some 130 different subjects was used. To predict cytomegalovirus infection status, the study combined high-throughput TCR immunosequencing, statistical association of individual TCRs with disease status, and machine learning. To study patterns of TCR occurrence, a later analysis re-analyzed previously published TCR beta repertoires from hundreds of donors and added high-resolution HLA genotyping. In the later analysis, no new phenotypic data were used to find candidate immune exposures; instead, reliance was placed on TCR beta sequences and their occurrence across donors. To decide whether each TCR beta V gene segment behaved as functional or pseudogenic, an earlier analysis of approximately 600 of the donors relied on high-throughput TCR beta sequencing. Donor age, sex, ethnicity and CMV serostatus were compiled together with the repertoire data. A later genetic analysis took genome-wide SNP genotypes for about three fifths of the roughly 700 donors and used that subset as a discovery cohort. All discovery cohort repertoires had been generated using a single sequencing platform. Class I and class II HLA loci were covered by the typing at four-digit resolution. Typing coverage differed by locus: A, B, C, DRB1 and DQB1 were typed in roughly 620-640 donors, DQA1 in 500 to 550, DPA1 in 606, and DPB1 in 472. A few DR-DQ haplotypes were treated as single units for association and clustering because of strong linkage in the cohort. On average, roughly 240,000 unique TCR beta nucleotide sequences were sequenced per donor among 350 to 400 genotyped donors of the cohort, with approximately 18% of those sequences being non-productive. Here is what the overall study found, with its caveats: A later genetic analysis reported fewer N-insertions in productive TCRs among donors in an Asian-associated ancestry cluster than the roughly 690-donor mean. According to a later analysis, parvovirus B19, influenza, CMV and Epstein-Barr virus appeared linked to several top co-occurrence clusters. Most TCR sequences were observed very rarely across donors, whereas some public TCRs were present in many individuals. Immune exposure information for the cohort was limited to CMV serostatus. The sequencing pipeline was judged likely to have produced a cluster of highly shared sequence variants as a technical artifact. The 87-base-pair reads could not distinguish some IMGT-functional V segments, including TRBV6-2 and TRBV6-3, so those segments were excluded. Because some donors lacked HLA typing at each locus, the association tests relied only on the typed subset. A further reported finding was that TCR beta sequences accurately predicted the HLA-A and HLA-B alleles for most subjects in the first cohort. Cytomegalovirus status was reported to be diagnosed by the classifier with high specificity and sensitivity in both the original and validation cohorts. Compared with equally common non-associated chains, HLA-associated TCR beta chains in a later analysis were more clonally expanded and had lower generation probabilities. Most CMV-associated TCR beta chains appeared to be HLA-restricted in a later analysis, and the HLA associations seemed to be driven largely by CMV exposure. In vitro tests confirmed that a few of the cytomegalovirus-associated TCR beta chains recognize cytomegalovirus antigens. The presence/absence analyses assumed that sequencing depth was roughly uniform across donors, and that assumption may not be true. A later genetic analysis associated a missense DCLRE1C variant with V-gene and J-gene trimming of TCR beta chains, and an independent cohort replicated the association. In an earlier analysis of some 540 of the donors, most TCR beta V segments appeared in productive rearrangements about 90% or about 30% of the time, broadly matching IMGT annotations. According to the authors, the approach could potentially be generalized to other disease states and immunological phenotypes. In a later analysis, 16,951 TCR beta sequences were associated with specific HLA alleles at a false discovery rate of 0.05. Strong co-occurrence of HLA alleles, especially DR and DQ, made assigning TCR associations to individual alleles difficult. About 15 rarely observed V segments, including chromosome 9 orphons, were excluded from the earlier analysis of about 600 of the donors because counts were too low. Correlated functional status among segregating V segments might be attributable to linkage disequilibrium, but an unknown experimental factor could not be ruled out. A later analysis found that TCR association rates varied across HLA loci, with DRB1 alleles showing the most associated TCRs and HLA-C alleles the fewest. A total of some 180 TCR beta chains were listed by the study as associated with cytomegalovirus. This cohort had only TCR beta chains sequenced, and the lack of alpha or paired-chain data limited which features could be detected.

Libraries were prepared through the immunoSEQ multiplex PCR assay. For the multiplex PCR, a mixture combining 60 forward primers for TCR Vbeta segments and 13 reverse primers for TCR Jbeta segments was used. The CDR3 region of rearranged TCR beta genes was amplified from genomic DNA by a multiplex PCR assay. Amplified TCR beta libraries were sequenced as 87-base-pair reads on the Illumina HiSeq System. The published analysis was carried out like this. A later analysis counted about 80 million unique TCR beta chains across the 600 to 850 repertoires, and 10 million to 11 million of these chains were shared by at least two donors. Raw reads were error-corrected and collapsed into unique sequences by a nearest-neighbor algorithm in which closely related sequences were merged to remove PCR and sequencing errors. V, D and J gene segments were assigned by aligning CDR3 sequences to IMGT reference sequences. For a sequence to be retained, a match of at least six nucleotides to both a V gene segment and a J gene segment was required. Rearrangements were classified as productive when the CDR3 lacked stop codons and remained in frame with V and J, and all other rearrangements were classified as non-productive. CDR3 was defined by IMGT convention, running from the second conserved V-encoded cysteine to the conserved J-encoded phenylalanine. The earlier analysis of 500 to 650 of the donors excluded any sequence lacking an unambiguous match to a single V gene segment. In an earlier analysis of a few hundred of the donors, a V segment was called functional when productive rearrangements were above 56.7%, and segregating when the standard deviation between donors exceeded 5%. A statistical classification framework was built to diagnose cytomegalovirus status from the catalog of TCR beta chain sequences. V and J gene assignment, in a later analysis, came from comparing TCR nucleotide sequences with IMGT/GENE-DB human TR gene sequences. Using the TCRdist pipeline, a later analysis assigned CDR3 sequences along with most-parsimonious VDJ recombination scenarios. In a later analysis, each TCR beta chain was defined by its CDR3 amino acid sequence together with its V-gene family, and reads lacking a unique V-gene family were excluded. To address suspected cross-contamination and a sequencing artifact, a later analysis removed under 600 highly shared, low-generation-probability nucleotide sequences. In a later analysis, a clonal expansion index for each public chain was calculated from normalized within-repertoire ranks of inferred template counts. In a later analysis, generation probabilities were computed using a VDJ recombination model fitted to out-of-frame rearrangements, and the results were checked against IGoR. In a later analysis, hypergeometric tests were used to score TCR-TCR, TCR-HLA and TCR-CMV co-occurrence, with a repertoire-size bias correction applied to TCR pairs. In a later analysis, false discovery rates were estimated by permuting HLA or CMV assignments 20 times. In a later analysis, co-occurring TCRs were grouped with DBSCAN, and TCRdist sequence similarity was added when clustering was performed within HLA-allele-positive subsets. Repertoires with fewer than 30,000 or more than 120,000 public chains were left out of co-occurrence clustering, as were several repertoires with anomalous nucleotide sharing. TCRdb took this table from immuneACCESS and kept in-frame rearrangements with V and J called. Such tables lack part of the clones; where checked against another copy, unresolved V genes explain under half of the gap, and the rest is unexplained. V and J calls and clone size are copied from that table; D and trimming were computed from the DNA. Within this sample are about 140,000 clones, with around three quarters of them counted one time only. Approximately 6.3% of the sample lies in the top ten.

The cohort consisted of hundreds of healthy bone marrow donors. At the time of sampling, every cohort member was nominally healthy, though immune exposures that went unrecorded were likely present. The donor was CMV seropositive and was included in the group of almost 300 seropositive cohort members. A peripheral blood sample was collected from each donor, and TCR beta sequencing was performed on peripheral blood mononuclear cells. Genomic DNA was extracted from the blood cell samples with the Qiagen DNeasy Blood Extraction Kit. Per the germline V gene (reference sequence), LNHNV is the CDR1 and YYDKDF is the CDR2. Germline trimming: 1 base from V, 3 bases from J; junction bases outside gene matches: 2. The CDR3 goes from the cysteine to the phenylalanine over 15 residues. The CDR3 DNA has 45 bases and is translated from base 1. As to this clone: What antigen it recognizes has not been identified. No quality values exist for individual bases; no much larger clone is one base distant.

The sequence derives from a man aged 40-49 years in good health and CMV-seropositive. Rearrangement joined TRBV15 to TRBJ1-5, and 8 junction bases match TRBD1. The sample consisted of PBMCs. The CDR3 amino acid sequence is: CATSRVGQVNQPQHF. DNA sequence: TGTGCCACCAGCAGAGTGGGACAGGTCAATCAGCCCCAGCATTTT.